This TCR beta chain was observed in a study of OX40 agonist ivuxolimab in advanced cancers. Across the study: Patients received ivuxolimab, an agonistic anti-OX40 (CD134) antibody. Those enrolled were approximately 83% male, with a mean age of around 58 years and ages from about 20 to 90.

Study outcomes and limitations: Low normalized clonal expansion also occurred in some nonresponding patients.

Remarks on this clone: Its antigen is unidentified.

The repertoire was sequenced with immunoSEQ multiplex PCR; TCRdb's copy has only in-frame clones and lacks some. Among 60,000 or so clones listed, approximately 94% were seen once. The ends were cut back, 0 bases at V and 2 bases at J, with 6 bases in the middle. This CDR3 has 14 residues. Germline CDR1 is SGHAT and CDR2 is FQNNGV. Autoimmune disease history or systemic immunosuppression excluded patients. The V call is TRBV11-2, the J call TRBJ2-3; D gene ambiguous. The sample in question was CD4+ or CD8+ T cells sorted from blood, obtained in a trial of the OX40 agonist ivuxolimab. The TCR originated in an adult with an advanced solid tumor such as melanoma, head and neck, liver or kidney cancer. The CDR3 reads CASSLDYSTDTQYF. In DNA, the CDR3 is TGTGCCAGCAGCTTAGATTACTCCACAGATACGCAGTATTTT. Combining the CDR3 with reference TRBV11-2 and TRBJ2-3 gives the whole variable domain EAGVAQSPRYKIIEKRQSVAFWCNPISGHATLYWYQQILGQGPKLLIQFQNNGVVDDSQLPKDRFSAERLKGVDSTLKIQPAKLEDSAVYLCASSLDYSTDTQYFGPGTRLTVL.